A selection of T cell receptor beta chains follows, all from one sample in a study of cytotoxic CD8 clonotypes in ibrutinib-treated CLL. TCRdb's copy holds only in-frame clones and misses some; the assay was immunoSEQ multiplex PCR. There are around 140,000 clones in the sample; around 85% occur only once, and roughly 2% lies in the top ten. The sequences come from PBMCs, collected after 24 months of ibrutinib treatment. These receptors were collected from a human donor with chronic lymphocytic leukemia. Each CDR3 is given with its conserved first and last residue. The order of the fields is clone size, J gene, V gene, D gene, CDR3 DNA, CDR3 protein. D genes are given only for firm matches. Some rows mark clone size as missing; the rest say once, few, many or name a class of expanded clone.

>NA|TRBJ2-7|TRBV6-1|NA
TGTGCCAGCAGTGAGATCTCTTTACGCTCCTACGAGCAGTACTTC
CASSEISLRSYEQYF
>NA|TRBJ2-3|TRBV18|TRBD1
TGTGCCAGCTCACGGGGACAGGGCACAGATACGCAGTATTTT
CASSRGQGTDTQYF
>NA|TRBJ1-1|TRBV18|TRBD1
TGTGCCAGCTCACCTCAAGGACAGGGAAGAGACACTGAAGCTTTCTTT
CASSPQGQGRDTEAFF
>NA|TRBJ1-1|TRBV18|NA
TGTGCCAGCTCACCTGAGATAAGCAACACTGAAGCTTTCTTT
CASSPEISNTEAFF
>NA|TRBJ1-5|TRBV19|TRBD1
TGTGCCAGTAGTTCAGGGACAGGGGACGGTTTGAATCAGCCCCAGCATTTT
CASSSGTGDGLNQPQHF
>NA|TRBJ2-1|TRBV7-2|NA
TGTGCCAGCACCAGCGGACTCCAACTCTACAATGAGCAGTTCTTC
CASTSGLQLYNEQFF
>NA|TRBJ2-2|TRBV20-1|NA
TGCAGTGCCCTCCCTCCCGGGGAGCTGTTTTTT
CSALPPGELFF
>NA|TRBJ1-3|TRBV28|NA
TGTGCCAGCAGTTTTACTGGCCACTCTGGAAACACCATATATTTT
CASSFTGHSGNTIYF
>NA|TRBJ2-5|TRBV15|NA
TGTGCCACCAGCAGAGAGGGGAGCGGGGAGACCCAGTACTTC
CATSREGSGETQYF
>NA|TRBJ2-3|TRBV6-1|NA
TGTGCCAGCAGTGAAGCGGCCCGGAGGGGGCAGTATTTT
CASSEAARRGQYF
>once|TRBJ1-1|TRBV20-1|NA
TGCAGTGGGGTCCAGAACACTGAAGCTTTCTTT
CSGVQNTEAFF
>NA|TRBJ2-7|TRBV5-1|NA
TGCGCCAGCAGCTTGGCTCCGGGAGCGGAGCAGTACTTC
CASSLAPGAEQYF
>NA|TRBJ2-1|TRBV9|TRBD2
TGTGCCAGCAGCGCCGGGAGGGCCGATGTGAACGAGCAGTTCTTC
CASSAGRADVNEQFF
>NA|TRBJ1-5|TRBV19|NA
TGTGCCAGTGGGGGGGATAGCAATCAGCCCCAGCATTTT
CASGGDSNQPQHF
>once|TRBJ2-1|TRBV18|NA
TGTGCCAGCTCATCCGGATCCTCAAACAATGAGCAGTTCTTC
CASSSGSSNNEQFF
>NA|TRBJ1-5|TRBV7-9|NA
TGTGCCAGCAGCTTAGACGATGGCGGCAGAGATCAGCCCCAGCATTTT
CASSLDDGGRDQPQHF
>NA|TRBJ1-3|TRBV15|NA
TGTGCCACCAGCAGAACAGGGCCCTCTGGAAACACCATATATTTT
CATSRTGPSGNTIYF
>NA|TRBJ2-5|TRBV28|NA
TGTGCCAGCAGTTTGGTGGAGACCCAGTACTTC
CASSLVETQYF
>once|TRBJ2-4|TRBV13|NA
TGTGCCAGCAGCTTAAACACCAAAAACATTCAGTACTTC
CASSLNTKNIQYF
>NA|TRBJ1-1|TRBV27|NA
TGTGCCAGCAGTTTCGGTCTATCCACTGAAGCTTTCTTT
CASSFGLSTEAFF
>NA|TRBJ1-2|TRBV6-1|NA
TGTGCCAGCAGTGTTCATCAAGCTAACTATGGCTACACCTTC
CASSVHQANYGYTF
>once|TRBJ1-1|TRBV11-1|TRBD1
TGTGCCAGCAGCCTCAGACAGGGCGGCACTGAAGCTTTCTTT
CASSLRQGGTEAFF
>NA|TRBJ1-3|TRBV2|NA
TGTGCCGGCGGGACCTCTGGAAACACCATATATTTT
CAGGTSGNTIYF